This TCR beta chain was captured in a study of blood T cell repertoires in COVID-19. The V gene's germline CDR1 is SGDLS and CDR2 YYNGEE. Losses at the gene ends were 0 bases for V and 5 bases for J; bases not matched to a gene: 3. The CDR3 is made up of 15 amino acids. Seattle-derived patients entered the study during active infection and were followed longitudinally. The data were produced by immunoSEQ multiplex PCR, yet TCRdb's version contains in-frame clones alone and is incomplete. The sample gives 160,000 or so clones, about 86% of which show up once; approximately 10% is in the top ten. The source is a woman in her sixties or seventies with COVID-19, enrolled during active disease. V gene TRBV9 combines with J gene TRBJ2-2; 8 nucleotides match TRBD2. The sample comprised peripheral blood. The CDR3 bases are TGTGCCAGCAGCGTAGCGGCGGGGGGTACCGGGGAGCTGTTTTTT. Its protein product is CASSVAAGGTGELFF.